This TCR beta chain was profiled in a study of molecular identifiers for immune sequencing clone quantification. Turning to the study itself: In replicates, RNA from roughly 18,000 or 92,000 naive CD8 cells was split five ways, four sequenced.

This clonotype was picked up a small number of times. As yet, its antigen is unknown. The trim removed 5 bases at V and 3 bases at J, leaving 8 bases unmatched. CDR1 is SGHVS, CDR2 FNYEAQ, per germline. The CDR3 sequence is 16 residues long. Using its own MiXCR run on the PCR reads, TCRdb lists one record per CDR3 protein. The data show 85,000 to 120,000 distinct CDR3 sequences, under 40% seen once. Using 10%, 30% or 50% RNA, naive CD8 libraries were derived from around 20,000 to 1,000,000 sorted cells. Sorting captured naive CD8 T cells as CD8+CD4-CCR7+CD45RA+. General study results and limits: Jurkat TCR RNA spiked in from one cell reportedly remained identifiable amid over 850,000 naive cells.

The sequence came from a human donor in good health. Some libraries in this study had Jurkat cell RNA spiked in. Sequenced material: naive CD8+ T cells from blood, with Jurkat cell RNA spiked in. The subset: FACS-sorted CD8+CD4-CCR7+CD45RA+ naive T cells. The chain links TRBV7-6 to TRBJ2-1, with 9 bases aligning to TRBD2. CDR3 in amino acids: CASSQGGRGYYNEQFF. The CDR3 bases are TGTGCCAGCAGCCAGGGCGGGAGGGGTTACTACAATGAGCAGTTCTTC.